These 10 T cell receptor beta chains originate from one sample sequenced in a study of shared clonotypes between healthy human individuals. The data were produced by immunoSEQ multiplex PCR, yet TCRdb's version contains in-frame clones alone and is incomplete. The sample yields some 1.4 million clones, roughly 96% seen once. Input material: naive CD4+ T cells sorted from blood. Subset reported: CD45RA+ positively selected. These receptors came from a man younger than 45 in good health.

The rearrangement joins TRBV11-2 to TRBJ2-5, with 7 bases identical to TRBD1. The CDR3 consists of 14 residues. Germline values: CDR1 SGHAT, CDR2 FQNNGV. V lost 5 bases and J lost 4; bases outside the gene matches: 7. The CDR3 region is CASSPQRGLETQYF. The CDR3 region has the DNA TGTGCCAGCAGCCCCCAGAGGGGGCTAGAGACCCAGTACTTC.

In nucleotides, the CDR3 is TGTGCCAGCAGTCCCCGAGCGGACTATGGCTACACCTTC. Amino acids: CASSPRADYGYTF. The chain links TRBV6-1 to TRBJ1-2, with D uncertain. Germline V lookup: CDR1 MNHNS, CDR2 SASEGT. The CDR3 length is 13 residues. V dropped 5 bases and J dropped 3 bases, with 10 bases sitting between them.

Remarks on this clone: This specimen includes other DNA sequences encoding the same CDR3. This chain joins TRBV9 and TRBJ2-2, with D hard to call. V dropped 0 bases and J dropped 3 bases, with 6 bases sitting between them. This CDR3 comprises 14 residues. CDR1 SGDLS and CDR2 YYNGEE come from the germline V gene. The CDR3 bases are TGTGCCAGCAGCGTAGCGGGCGACACCGGGGAGCTGTTTTTT. It is translated as CASSVAGDTGELFF.

V gene TRBV7-2 combines with J gene TRBJ2-3, with D tentatively TRBD1 (6 bases). The CDR3 runs 16 residues. Germline CDR1 reads SGHTA; CDR2 reads FQGNSA. Between the trimmed V and J ends, which lost 1 base and 1 base, there was a span of 12 bases. Written as DNA, the CDR3 is TGTGCCAGCAGCTTAGTTCCAGGGGACGGCACAGATACGCAGTATTTT. Protein: CASSLVPGDGTDTQYF.

The gene calls are TRBV5-6 and TRBJ2-7, with 8 bases that match TRBD1. Germline lookup yields CDR1 SGHDT and CDR2 YYEEEE. The CDR3 has 15 amino acids. Trimming at V came to 0 bases and at J to 1 base, leaving 3 bases not matched to a gene. The CDR3 spells CASSLVGTGSYEQYF. CDR3 bases: TGTGCCAGCAGCTTGGTGGGGACAGGTTCCTACGAGCAGTACTTC.

V gene TRBV10-1 combines with J gene TRBJ2-2, with 7 positions matching TRBD1. The CDR3 length is 16 residues. Trimming removed 8 bases from V and 1 base from J; junction bases left unmatched: 10. Looked up from germline, CDR1 is WNHNN and CDR2 is SYGVQD (reference sequence). The CDR3 loop is CASASTRTGNTGELFF. The DNA of the CDR3 is TGCGCCAGCGCTTCTACGAGGACAGGGAACACCGGGGAGCTGTTTTTT.

The chain links TRBV18 to TRBJ2-7, with 8 nucleotides matching TRBD1. The V segment lost 2 bases and the J segment 3 bases; nucleotides outside the gene matches: 6. This CDR3 region has 15 residues. The V gene's germline CDR1 is KGHSH and CDR2 LQKENI. The CDR3 loop reads CASSPKGTGLYEQYF. The CDR3 DNA follows: TGTGCCAGCTCACCAAAGGGGACAGGTCTCTACGAGCAGTACTTC.

This clone was found once. This chain connects TRBV7-9 to TRBJ1-4; D gene unclear. CDR1 is SEHNR, CDR2 FQNEAQ, per germline (reference sequence). Trimming cost V 1 base and J 1 base, with 7 bases left between them. The CDR3 covers 15 residues. CDR3 bases: TGTGCCAGCAGCTTAGGAGCCGGAACTAATGAAAAACTGTTTTTT. Its translation: CASSLGAGTNEKLFF.

The rearrangement joins TRBV11-2 to TRBJ2-3; no clear D. Looked up from germline, CDR1 is SGHAT and CDR2 is FQNNGV. CDR3 size: 14 residues. V gave up 5 bases and J gave up 1 base, with 10 bases separating them. The CDR3 coding sequence is TGTGCCAGCAGCCGTTTGACTGGCACAGATACGCAGTATTTT. This translates into CASSRLTGTDTQYF.

The chain uses TRBV29-1 and TRBJ2-7, with a tentative D call TRBD2 (5 bases). The CDR3 sequence is 14 residues long. Germline CDR1 and CDR2: SQVTM and ANQGSEA. V was pared by 4 bases and J by 5 bases, with 18 bases between. In nucleotides, the CDR3 is TGCAGCGTTGTGTTGGGCGGACCGGGGAACGAGCAGTACTTC. Its protein product is CSVVLGGPGNEQYF.